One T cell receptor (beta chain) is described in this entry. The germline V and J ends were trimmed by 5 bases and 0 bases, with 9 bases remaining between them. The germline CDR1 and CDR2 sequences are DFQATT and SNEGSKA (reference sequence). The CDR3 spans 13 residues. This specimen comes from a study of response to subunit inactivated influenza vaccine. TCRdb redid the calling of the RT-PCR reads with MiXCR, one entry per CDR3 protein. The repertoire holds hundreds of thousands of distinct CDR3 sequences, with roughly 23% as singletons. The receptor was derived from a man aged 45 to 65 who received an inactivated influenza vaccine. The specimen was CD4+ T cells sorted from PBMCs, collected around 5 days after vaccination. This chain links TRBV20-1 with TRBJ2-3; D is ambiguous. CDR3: CSASWSSTDTQYF. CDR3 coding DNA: TGCAGTGCTTCATGGTCGAGCACAGATACGCAGTATTTT.